Listed here are 12 T cell receptor beta chains from one sample, sequenced in a study of Japanese encephalitis immunity and Zika vaccine responses. Peptide pools at around 1 ug/mL each stimulated CFSE-labeled PBMCs over a roughly 6-day culture. Live CD56-CD19-CD16-CD3+CD4+ cells with low CFSE were sorted unfixed as proliferating CD4 T cells. TCRdb re-called the 5' RACE reads through MiXCR, storing one row per CDR3 protein. The repertoire holds 230 or so distinct CDR3 sequences, with 0.75% to 0.95% as singletons. Sequenced material: antigen-activated CD4+ T cells from blood, cultured, taken during a Zika inactivated vaccine study. These receptors were collected from an adult woman who received an inactivated Zika virus vaccine.

This clonotype is labeled large. V gene TRBV5-6 combines with J gene TRBJ2-7; a weak D match, TRBD2 (5 bases). The V gene's germline CDR1 is SGHDT and CDR2 YYEEEE. V was pared by 2 bases and J by 0 bases, with 12 bases between. The length of the CDR3 is 15 residues. The CDR3 loop reads CASSFGGLSSYEQYF. CDR3 DNA sequence: TGTGCCAGCAGCTTCGGTGGACTGAGCTCCTACGAGCAGTACTTC. Drawing the rest from reference TRBV5-6 and TRBJ2-7, the complete variable domain is DAGVTQSPTHLIKTRGQQVTLRCSPKSGHDTVSWYQQALGQGPQFIFQYYEEEERQRGNFPDRFSGHQFPNYSSELNVNALLLGDSALYLCASSFGGLSSYEQYFGPGTRLTVT.

In its sample, this clonotype is large. The V call is TRBV11-2, the J call TRBJ1-4; D is uncertain. Germline loops: CDR1 SGHAT, CDR2 FQNNGV. This CDR3 has 15 amino acids. The V gene lost 5 bases and the J gene lost 0 bases, with 10 bases spanning the gap. The CDR3 protein is CASSQTAATNEKLFF. In DNA, the CDR3 is TGTGCCAGCAGCCAGACGGCAGCAACTAATGAAAAACTGTTTTTT.

Relative to its sample, this clonotype is hyperexpanded. The chain uses TRBV2 and TRBJ2-4; D gene unclear. The length of the CDR3 is 12 residues. Deletions cut 0 bases from V and 7 bases from J, with 4 bases between. Germline assignment: CDR1 SNHLY and CDR2 FYNNEI. The CDR3 sequence is CASSEAENIQYF. Here the CDR3 DNA reads TGTGCCAGCAGTGAAGCGGAGAACATTCAGTACTTC.

This clonotype counts as medium-sized. Just one base apart from a much larger clone, this may be a read error. In DNA form, the CDR3 reads TGTGCCAGCAGTGAAGCGGAGAACATGCAGTACTTC. Its protein is CASSEAENMQYF. The V gene is TRBV2, the J gene TRBJ2-4; no definite D call. The CDR3 is 12 amino acids. Germline CDR1 reads SNHLY; CDR2 reads FYNNEI.

This clonotype qualifies as large. The genes are TRBV20-1 and TRBJ2-1, with TRBD2 as a possible D gene (6 bases). V was pared by 6 bases and J by 10 bases, with 16 bases between. Germline V CDR1 and CDR2: DFQATT, SNEGSKA (reference sequence). The CDR3 is made up of 12 amino acids. For the CDR3, the DNA is TGCAGTGCCCCCCGCCGGGAGAGGGAGCAGTTCTTC. Translating it yields CSAPRREREQFF.

This clonotype is categorized as medium-sized. V gene TRBV10-3 combines with J gene TRBJ2-7; 9 bases agree with TRBD2. Germline V gene lookup returns CDR1 ENHRY and CDR2 SYGVKD. V trimming: 4 bases; J trimming: 0 bases; junction bases outside the gene matches: 4. There are 15 residues in the CDR3. This CDR3 reads CAISGREGASYEQYF. As DNA, the CDR3 is TGTGCCATCAGTGGGCGGGAGGGAGCCTCCTACGAGCAGTACTTC.

This clonotype is judged large. The rearrangement links TRBV20-1 to TRBJ2-2; tentatively, D is TRBD1 or TRBD2 (5 bases each). V was shortened by 2 bases and J by 1 base, with 8 bases between the two germline ends. CDR3 size: 14 residues. Germline values: CDR1 DFQATT, CDR2 SNEGSKA (reference sequence). CDR3 loop: CSARSGGNTGELFF. In DNA form, the CDR3 reads TGCAGTGCTAGAAGTGGGGGGAACACCGGGGAGCTGTTTTTT.

This clonotype is classed as medium-sized (0.01 to 0.1%). This CDR3 is missing its conserved last phenylalanine or tryptophan, likely due to a read error. The CDR3 reads CASSFNYGYTS. The CDR3 region has the DNA TGTGCCAGCAGTTTCAACTATGGCTACACCTCC. The V call is TRBV25-1, the J call TRBJ1-2; D is unresolved. Per germline, CDR1 MGHDK and CDR2 SYGVNS. The CDR3 has 11 amino acids. Trimming removed 5 bases at V and 2 bases at J, with 3 bases between.

This clonotype rates as hyperexpanded (1% or more). The DNA of the CDR3 is TGTGCCACCAGCAGAGGGGGGACAGGGGCGATCGGGGAGCTGTTTTTT. Encoded protein: CATSRGGTGAIGELFF. The V and J genes are TRBV15 and TRBJ2-2; 10 bases are a match to TRBD1. Germline V gene data show CDR1 as LNHNV and CDR2 as YYDKDF (reference sequence). This CDR3 comprises 16 residues. The V and J ends lost 1 base and 7 bases, in that order; junction bases with no gene match: 6.

Relative to its sample, this clonotype is hyperexpanded. This chain joins TRBV7-3 and TRBJ2-2, with 7 nucleotides matching TRBD1. This CDR3 has 14 amino acids. Germline CDR1 is SGHTA and CDR2 is FQGTGA. V dropped 5 bases and J dropped 6; count of bases not matched to a gene: 6. The DNA for the CDR3 is TGTGCCAGCAGCCAACAGGGGACGGCCGGGGAGCTGTTTTTT. It encodes CASSQQGTAGELFF. Variable domain in full (rest from reference TRBV7-3 and TRBJ2-2): GAGVSQTPSNKVTEKGKYVELRCDPISGHTALYWYRQSLGQGPEFLIYFQGTGAADDSGLPNDRFFAVRPEGSVSTLKIQRTERGDSAVYLCASSQQGTAGELFFGEGSRLTVL.

In its sample, this clonotype ranks as medium-sized. The chain recombines TRBV7-3 with TRBJ2-5; no clear D gene. Germline loops: CDR1 SGHTA, CDR2 FQGTGA. The CDR3 runs 13 residues. The V and J ends lost 4 bases and 5 bases respectively, with 11 bases between them. CDR3: CASSWTRYETQYF. The CDR3 DNA is TGTGCCAGCAGCTGGACGAGGTACGAGACCCAGTACTTC.

This clonotype is termed hyperexpanded. J is TRBJ1-3 and V is TRBV7-2; 9 nucleotides align to TRBD1. Germline CDR1 reads SGHTA; CDR2 reads FQGNSA. The CDR3 loop spans 15 amino acids. This CDR3 reads CATRTGDSSGNTIYF. DNA of the CDR3: TGTGCTACACGGACAGGGGATAGTAGCGGAAACACCATATATTTT.